Below, one TCR beta chain is given with its context. What it binds is unknown. TCRdb re-analysed the 5' RACE reads in MiXCR, keeping a single row per CDR3 protein. The data contain about 110,000 distinct CDR3 sequences, around 15% of them singletons. The data belong to a study of T-cell memory formation after mild COVID-19. In the study overall: TCR clusters were mostly confined to one donor each. Findings of the study overall: Researchers report contracting CD4+ clones mostly in CM and EM, with CD8+ clones in EMRA. Pre-infection memory harbored some responding clones, suggesting cross-reactive memory joined. The second-wave clones peaking on day 37 were not confirmed as SARS-CoV-2-specific.

Sequencing input: PBMCs or a T cell subset sorted from them (not recorded which). This receptor was identified in an adult woman who had mild COVID-19 (a few samples of this study predate the infection). Cell type and time point are not known.

CDR3 bases: TGTGCCAGCAGCCACCCCCTCGGCGGGACAGGGTCCTACGAGCAGTACTTC. Translation gives CASSHPLGGTGSYEQYF. The V and J genes are TRBV7-9 and TRBJ2-7; 9 bases fit TRBD1. The CDR3 has 17 amino acids. V dropped 5 bases and J dropped 1; count of bases not matched to a gene: 12. CDR1 is SEHNR, CDR2 FQNEAQ, per germline (reference sequence).